This T cell receptor (beta chain) was observed in a study of response to subunit inactivated influenza vaccine. MiXCR, run by TCRdb on the RT-PCR reads, gives a single entry per CDR3 protein. The sample lists roughly 780,000 distinct CDR3 sequences; roughly 20% were seen once. V was trimmed by 6 bases and J by 1 base, leaving 13 bases between them. CDR3 size: 15 residues. This clonotype was seen ten or more times. This sequence originates from a man aged 50 to 60 who received an inactivated influenza vaccine. The sequencing used PBMCs from blood, collected around 5 days after vaccination. The gene calls are TRBV12-3 or TRBV12-4 and TRBJ2-1, with no clear D. CDR3: CASSQGGFSYNEQFF. CDR3 bases: TGTGCCAGCAGCCAAGGCGGCTTTTCCTACAATGAGCAGTTCTTC.